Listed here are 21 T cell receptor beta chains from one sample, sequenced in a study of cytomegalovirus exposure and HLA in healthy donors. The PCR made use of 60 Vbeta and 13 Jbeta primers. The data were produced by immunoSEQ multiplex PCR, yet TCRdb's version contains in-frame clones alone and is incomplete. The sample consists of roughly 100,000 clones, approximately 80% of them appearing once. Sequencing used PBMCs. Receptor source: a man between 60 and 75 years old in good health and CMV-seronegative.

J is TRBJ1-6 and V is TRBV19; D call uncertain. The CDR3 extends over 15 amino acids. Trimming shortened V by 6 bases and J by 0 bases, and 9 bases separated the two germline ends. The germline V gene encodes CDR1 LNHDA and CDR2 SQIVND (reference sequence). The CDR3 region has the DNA TGTGCCAGTAGCGATGGGAGCTCCTATAATTCACCCCTCCACTTT. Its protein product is CASSDGSSYNSPLHF.

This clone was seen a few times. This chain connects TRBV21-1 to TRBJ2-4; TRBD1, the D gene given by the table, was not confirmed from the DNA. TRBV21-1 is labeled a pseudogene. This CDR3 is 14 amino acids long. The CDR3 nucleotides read TGTGCCAGCAGCAGGGGCCGGGTTGAAAACATTCAGTACTTC. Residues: CASSRGRVENIQYF.

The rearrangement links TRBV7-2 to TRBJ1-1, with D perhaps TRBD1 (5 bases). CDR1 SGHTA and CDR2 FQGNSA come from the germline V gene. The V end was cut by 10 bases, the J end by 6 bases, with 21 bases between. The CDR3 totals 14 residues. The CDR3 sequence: CATSRAGTGAEAFF. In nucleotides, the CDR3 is TGTGCCACCTCCCGAGCGGGGACGGGGGCTGAAGCTTTCTTT. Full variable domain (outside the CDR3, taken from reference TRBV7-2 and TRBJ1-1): GAGVSQSPSNKVTEKGKDVELRCDPISGHTALYWYRQSLGQGLEFLIYFQGNSAPDKSGLPSDRFSAERTGGSVSTLTIQRTQQEDSAVYLCATSRAGTGAEAFFGQGTRLTVV.

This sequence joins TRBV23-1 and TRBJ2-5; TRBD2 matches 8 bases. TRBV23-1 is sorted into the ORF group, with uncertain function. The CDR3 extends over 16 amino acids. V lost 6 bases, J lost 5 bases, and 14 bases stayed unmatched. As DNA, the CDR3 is TGCGCCAGCAGGGAACCATCGGGGGGGGCCTGGGAGACCCAGTACTTC. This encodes CASREPSGGAWETQYF.

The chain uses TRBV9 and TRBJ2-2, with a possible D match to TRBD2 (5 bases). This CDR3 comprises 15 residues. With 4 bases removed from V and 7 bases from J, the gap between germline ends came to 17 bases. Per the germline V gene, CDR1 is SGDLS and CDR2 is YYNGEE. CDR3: CASSSRAGLDGELFF. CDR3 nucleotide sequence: TGTGCCAGCAGCTCCCGGGCAGGACTGGACGGGGAGCTGTTTTTT.

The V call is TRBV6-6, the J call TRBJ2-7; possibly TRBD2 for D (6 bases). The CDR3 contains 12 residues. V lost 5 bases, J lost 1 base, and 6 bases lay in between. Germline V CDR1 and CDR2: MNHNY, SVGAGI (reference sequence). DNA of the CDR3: TGTGCCAGCAGTGCGGGATCCTACGAGCAGTACTTC. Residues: CASSAGSYEQYF.

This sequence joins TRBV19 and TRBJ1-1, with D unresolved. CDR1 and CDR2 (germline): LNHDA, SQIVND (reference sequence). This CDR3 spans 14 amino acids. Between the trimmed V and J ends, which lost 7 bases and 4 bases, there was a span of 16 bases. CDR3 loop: CASNERGIGTEAFF. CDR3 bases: TGTGCCAGTAATGAGAGAGGGATAGGCACTGAAGCTTTCTTT.

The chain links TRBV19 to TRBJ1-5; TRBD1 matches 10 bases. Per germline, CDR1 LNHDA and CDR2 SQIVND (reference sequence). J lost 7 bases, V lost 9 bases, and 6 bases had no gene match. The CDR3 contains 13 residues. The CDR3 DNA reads TGTGCCAGCCGGGGACAGGGGAACCAGCCCCAGCATTTT. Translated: CASRGQGNQPQHF.

The CDR3 coding sequence is TGCGCCAGCAGCCACCAGCAGGTCACGAACACTGAAGCTTTCTTT. It is translated as CASSHQQVTNTEAFF. The rearrangement joins TRBV4-1 to TRBJ1-1, with unresolved D. This CDR3 is built from 15 residues. From germline, CDR1 is MGHRA and CDR2 YSYEKL. Trimming took off 3 bases at V and 1 base at J, with 12 bases between the two ends.

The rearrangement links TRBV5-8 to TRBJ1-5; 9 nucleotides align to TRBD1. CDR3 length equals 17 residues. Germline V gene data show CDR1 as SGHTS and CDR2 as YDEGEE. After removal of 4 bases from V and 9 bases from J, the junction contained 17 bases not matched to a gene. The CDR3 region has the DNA TGTGCCAGCAGCCCAAACTCAGGCGGGGACAGGGTTGGGCCCCAGCATTTT. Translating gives CASSPNSGGDRVGPQHF.

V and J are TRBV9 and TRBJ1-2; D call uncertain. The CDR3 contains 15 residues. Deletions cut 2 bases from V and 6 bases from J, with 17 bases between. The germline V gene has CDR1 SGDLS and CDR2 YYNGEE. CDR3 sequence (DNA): TGTGCCAGCAGCGTCAGCTCCCGAGGAGAGGATGGCTACACCTTC. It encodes CASSVSSRGEDGYTF.

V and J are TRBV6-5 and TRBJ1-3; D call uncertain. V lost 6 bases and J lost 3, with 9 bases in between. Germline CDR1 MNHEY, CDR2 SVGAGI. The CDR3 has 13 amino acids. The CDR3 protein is CASSREVGNTIYF. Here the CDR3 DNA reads TGTGCCAGCAGCCGGGAGGTTGGAAACACCATATATTTT.

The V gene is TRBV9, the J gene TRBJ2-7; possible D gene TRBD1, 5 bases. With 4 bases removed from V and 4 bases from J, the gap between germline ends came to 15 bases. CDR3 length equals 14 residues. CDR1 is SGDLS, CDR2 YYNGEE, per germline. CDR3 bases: TGTGCCAGCAGCTTTTCCTCGGACAAATACGAGCAGTACTTC. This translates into CASSFSSDKYEQYF. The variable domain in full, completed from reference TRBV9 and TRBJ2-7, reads DSGVTQTPKHLITATGQRVTLRCSPRSGDLSVYWYQQSLDQGLQFLIQYYNGEERAKGNILERFSAQQFPDLHSELNLSSLELGDSALYFCASSFSSDKYEQYFGPGTRLTVT.

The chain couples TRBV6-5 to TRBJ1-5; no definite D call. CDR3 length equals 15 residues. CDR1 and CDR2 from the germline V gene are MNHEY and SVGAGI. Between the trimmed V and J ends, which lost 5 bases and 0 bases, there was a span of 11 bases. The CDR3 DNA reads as TGTGCCAGCAGTACCACCACAAATAGCAATCAGCCCCAGCATTTT. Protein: CASSTTTNSNQPQHF.

The CDR3 DNA is TGTGCCAGCAGCTTAAATGGACAGGGGGCGACCTATGGCTACACCTTC. It translates to CASSLNGQGATYGYTF. The rearrangement joins TRBV7-8 to TRBJ1-2; 11 bases are shared with TRBD1. The CDR3 covers 16 residues. In germline, CDR1 is SGHVS, CDR2 FQNEAQ. Germline trimming cut 2 bases from V and 4 bases from J; bases unmatched to any gene: 6.

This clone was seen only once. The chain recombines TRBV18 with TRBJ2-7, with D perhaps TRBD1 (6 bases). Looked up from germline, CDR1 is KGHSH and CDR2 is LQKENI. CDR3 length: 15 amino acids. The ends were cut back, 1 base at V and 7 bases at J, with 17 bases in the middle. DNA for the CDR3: TGTGCCAGCTCACCACTCCCCGCAGGGGCTGAAGAGCAGTACGTC. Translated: CASSPLPAGAEEQYV.

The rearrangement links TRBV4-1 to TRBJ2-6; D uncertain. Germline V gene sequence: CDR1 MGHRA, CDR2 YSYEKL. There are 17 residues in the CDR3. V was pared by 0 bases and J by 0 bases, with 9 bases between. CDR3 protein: CASSQDLGPSGANVLTF. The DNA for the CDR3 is TGCGCCAGCAGCCAAGATCTAGGTCCCTCTGGGGCCAACGTCCTGACTTTC.

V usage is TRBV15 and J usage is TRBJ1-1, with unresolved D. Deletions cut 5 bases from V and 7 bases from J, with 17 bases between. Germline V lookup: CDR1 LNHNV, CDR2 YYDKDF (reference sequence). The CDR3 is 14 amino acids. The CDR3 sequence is CATSRQIGSHEAFF. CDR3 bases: TGTGCCACCAGCCGCCAGATAGGGAGCCATGAAGCTTTCTTT. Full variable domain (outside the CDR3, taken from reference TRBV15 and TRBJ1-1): DAMVIQNPRYQVTQFGKPVTLSCSQTLNHNVMYWYQQKSSQAPKLLFHYYDKDFNNEADTPDNFQSRRPNTSFCFLDIRSPGLGDTAMYLCATSRQIGSHEAFFGQGTRLTVV.

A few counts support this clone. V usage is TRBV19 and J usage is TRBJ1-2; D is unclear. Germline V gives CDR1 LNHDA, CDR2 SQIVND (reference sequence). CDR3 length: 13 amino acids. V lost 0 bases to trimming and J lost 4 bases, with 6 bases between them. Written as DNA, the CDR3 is TGTGCCAGTAGTATAGAACGGGGCTATGGCTACACCTTC. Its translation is CASSIERGYGYTF.

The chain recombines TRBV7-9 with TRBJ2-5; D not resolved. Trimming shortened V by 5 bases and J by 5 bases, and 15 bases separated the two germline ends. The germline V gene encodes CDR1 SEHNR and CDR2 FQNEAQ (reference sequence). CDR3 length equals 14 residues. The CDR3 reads CASSLKDGAETQYF. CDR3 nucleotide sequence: TGTGCCAGCAGCCTAAAAGACGGAGCGGAGACCCAGTACTTC. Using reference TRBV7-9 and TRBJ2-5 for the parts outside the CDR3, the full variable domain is DTGVSQNPRHKITKRGQNVTFRCDPISEHNRLYWYRQTLGQGPEFLTYFQNEAQLEKSRLLSDRFSAERPKGSFSTLEIQRTEQGDSAMYLCASSLKDGAETQYFGPGTRLLVL.

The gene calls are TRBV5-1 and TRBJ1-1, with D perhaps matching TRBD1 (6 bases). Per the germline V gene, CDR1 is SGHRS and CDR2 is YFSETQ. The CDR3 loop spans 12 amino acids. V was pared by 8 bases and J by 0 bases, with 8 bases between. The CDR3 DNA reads TGCGCCAGTAGGACAGTGAACACTGAAGCTTTCTTT. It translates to CASRTVNTEAFF.